This T cell receptor beta chain was recovered during a study of blood T cell repertoires in COVID-19. This clone was observed once. Authors' data handling: Reference gene primers were amplified, and this amplification served to estimate nucleated cell counts. This table comes from immunoSEQ multiplex PCR, and its TCRdb copy is limited to in-frame clones, with some not included. That table is the source of V, J and clone size, and D and trimming were worked out from the DNA. The sample shows about 220,000 clones, about 85% of them seen only once. This CDR3 region has 15 residues. V lost 5 bases to trimming and J lost 5 bases; unmatched junction nucleotides: 5. Germline V lookup: CDR1 MNHEY, CDR2 SVGAGI.

V gene TRBV6-5 combines with J gene TRBJ2-2; 10 bases fit TRBD2. The clonotype was recovered from an older woman who had recovered from COVID-19. The sequenced sample was peripheral blood. In DNA form, the CDR3 reads TGTGCCAGCAGTCTTAGCGGGGGGTATACCGGGGAGCTGTTTTTT. Protein sequence: CASSLSGGYTGELFF.